A selection of T cell receptor beta chains follows, all from one sample in a study of tumor-infiltrating lymphocytes in primary liver carcinoma. TCRdb processed the multiplex PCR reads anew with MiXCR; each CDR3 protein has one entry. Among around 54,000 distinct CDR3 sequences listed, about 73% were seen once. Sequenced sample: liver tumor tissue from sampling region 2. The receptors here all came from a man in his forties or fifties with primary liver carcinoma and hepatitis B virus infection. Both conserved end residues are part of each CDR3. A D gene is named only where the DNA matches it firmly. Some rows mark clone size as missing; the rest say once, few, many or name a class of expanded clone.

V gene	J gene	D gene	clone size	CDR3 DNA	CDR3 protein
TRBV12-3/TRBV12-4	TRBJ2-7	NA	NA	TGCGCCGGCAGTGCACTAGCCTACGAGCAGTACTTC	CAGSALAYEQYF
TRBV29-1	TRBJ1-1	TRBD1	NA	TGCAGCGTTATCGGGATAGGGGGCGCCGTCACTGAAGCCTTCTTT	CSVIGIGGAVTEAFF
TRBV10-3	TRBJ1-2	NA	NA	TGCGCCATCAGTGCGGGGGACTATTGCTACACCTTC	CAISAGDYCYTF
TRBV7-9	TRBJ2-6	NA	NA	TGTGCCAGCAGCGGGGAAGACTCTGGGCCCAACGTCCTGACTTTC	CASSGEDSGPNVLTF
TRBV12-3/TRBV12-4	TRBJ1-1	NA	many	TGTGCCAGCAGATCCAGGGGAATAGGCACTGAAGCTTTCTTT	CASRSRGIGTEAFF
TRBV12-3/TRBV12-4	TRBJ2-2	NA	many	TGTGCCAGCAGCAGTAAGGGTCGGGGAACCACCGGGGAGCTGTTTTTT	CASSSKGRGTTGELFF
TRBV20-1	TRBJ1-1	NA	NA	TGCAGTGCTAGAGATTCCTTAGAGGGGACTGAAGCTTTCTTT	CSARDSLEGTEAFF
TRBV7-9	TRBJ1-1	TRBD1	NA	TGTGCCAGCAGCGTCCCGGGCAGGGGGCCACAGACTGAAGCTTTCTTT	CASSVPGRGPQTEAFF
TRBV11-2	TRBJ2-5	NA	NA	TGTGCCAGCTGCTTAGGTTTGGGGAGACGGGAGACCCAGTACTTC	CASCLGLGRRETQYF
TRBV11-2	TRBJ2-5	TRBD2	NA	TGTGCCAACAGCTTAGTCAGCGGGGGCAGTCGGGAAGAGACCCAGTACTTC	CANSLVSGGSREETQYF
TRBV4-1	TRBJ2-7	NA	many	TGCGCCAGCAGCCAAGATTTCCCTCCCAGCGGGGAGCAGTACTTC	CASSQDFPPSGEQYF
TRBV29-1	TRBJ2-4	NA	many	TGCAGCGTTGAACTAAGGGGCCTCGGCGGCATTCAGTACTTC	CSVELRGLGGIQYF
TRBV4-1	TRBJ2-1	TRBD2	NA	TGCGCCAGCAGCCATGCGGGAGGGTATAATGAGCAGCTCTTC	CASSHAGGYNEQLF
TRBV6-1	TRBJ1-1	NA	NA	TGTGCCAGCAGTGTACAGGTAGGAACTGAAGCTTTCTTT	CASSVQVGTEAFF
TRBV29-1	TRBJ2-3	TRBD2	once	TGCAGCGTTGATGACGGGAGGGCAGTAAATACGCAGTATTTT	CSVDDGRAVNTQYF
TRBV4-1	TRBJ1-4	NA	NA	TGCGCCAGCAGCCAGATCTTCGGGAGGGACGAAAAAGAGTTTTTT	CASSQIFGRDEKEFF
TRBV29-1	TRBJ2-3	NA	once	TGCAGCGCCAGGCCGCTATCGGCTGAATCCATAGATACGCAGTATTTT	CSARPLSAESIDTQYF
TRBV11-3	TRBJ1-5	NA	NA	TGTGCCAGCGGCTTAGTAGCGAGAGGGGGTACGCAGCATTTT	CASGLVARGGTQHF
TRBV6-2/TRBV6-3	TRBJ2-7	TRBD2	NA	TGTGCCAGCAGACGCGAAACTAGCGGTTACGAGCAGTACTTC	CASRRETSGYEQYF
TRBV7-9	TRBJ2-3	NA	NA	TGTGTCAGTACTAACTTGGACAGAGGCGGCACAGATACGCAGTATTTT	CVSTNLDRGGTDTQYF
TRBV5-1	TRBJ2-2	NA	many	TGCGCCAGCAGCTGGATGGACAGCAACACCGGGGAGCTGTTTTTT	CASSWMDSNTGELFF
TRBV10-3	TRBJ2-1	NA	few	TGTGCCATCAGTGAGGGGTTTCGGCAGTTCTTC	CAISEGFRQFF
TRBV4-2	TRBJ2-2	NA	many	TGTGCCAGCAGCCAAGAGAGCGAACGAGAGCTGTTTTTT	CASSQESERELFF
TRBV6-1	TRBJ2-2	TRBD2	NA	TGTGCCAGCAGGAAACTAGCGGGAGGGGGCGTCGGGGAGCTGTTTTTT	CASRKLAGGGVGELFF
TRBV14	TRBJ2-2	TRBD2	many	TGTGCCAGCAGCCCAAGGGGACTAGCGGGAGGAACCGGGGAGCTGTTTTTT	CASSPRGLAGGTGELFF
TRBV20-1	TRBJ2-3	NA	NA	TGCAGTGAAAGGGGGGTCAGTGGTGATACGCAGTATTTT	CSERGVSGDTQYF
TRBV28	TRBJ2-1	NA	NA	TGTGCCAGCAGTTTATGGGATGAGCACTTCTTC	CASSLWDEHFF
TRBV6-1	TRBJ2-3	NA	NA	TGTGCGAGCAGTCAATTAACGGGTTTAACCACAGATACGCAGTATTTC	CASSQLTGLTTDTQYF